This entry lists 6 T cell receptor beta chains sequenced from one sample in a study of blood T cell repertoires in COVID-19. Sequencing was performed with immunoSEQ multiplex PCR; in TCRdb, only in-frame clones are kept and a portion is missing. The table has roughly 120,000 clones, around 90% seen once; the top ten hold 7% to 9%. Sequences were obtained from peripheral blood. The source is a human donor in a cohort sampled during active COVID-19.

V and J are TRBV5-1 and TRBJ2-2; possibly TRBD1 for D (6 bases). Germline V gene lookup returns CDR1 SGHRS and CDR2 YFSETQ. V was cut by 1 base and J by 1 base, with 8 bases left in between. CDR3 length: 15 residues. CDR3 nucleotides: TGCGCCAGCAGCTTGCAGGGGAAGAACACCGGGGAGCTGTTTTTT. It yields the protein CASSLQGKNTGELFF.

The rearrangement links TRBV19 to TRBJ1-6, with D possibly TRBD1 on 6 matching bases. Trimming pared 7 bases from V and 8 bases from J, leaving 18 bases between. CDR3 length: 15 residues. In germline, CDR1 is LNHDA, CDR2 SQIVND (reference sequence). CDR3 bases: TGTGCCAGTACCGCCCCAGGGGCCGGTGATTCACCCCTCCACTTT. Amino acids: CASTAPGAGDSPLHF.

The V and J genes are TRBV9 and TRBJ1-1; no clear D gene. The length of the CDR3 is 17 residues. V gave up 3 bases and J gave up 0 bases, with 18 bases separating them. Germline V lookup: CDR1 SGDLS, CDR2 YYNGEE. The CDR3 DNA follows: TGTGCCAGCAGCGCGTGGCCCGGAGGGCAGATGAACACTGAAGCTTTCTTT. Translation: CASSAWPGGQMNTEAFF. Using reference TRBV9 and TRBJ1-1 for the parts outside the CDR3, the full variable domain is DSGVTQTPKHLITATGQRVTLRCSPRSGDLSVYWYQQSLDQGLQFLIQYYNGEERAKGNILERFSAQQFPDLHSELNLSSLELGDSALYFCASSAWPGGQMNTEAFFGQGTRLTVV.

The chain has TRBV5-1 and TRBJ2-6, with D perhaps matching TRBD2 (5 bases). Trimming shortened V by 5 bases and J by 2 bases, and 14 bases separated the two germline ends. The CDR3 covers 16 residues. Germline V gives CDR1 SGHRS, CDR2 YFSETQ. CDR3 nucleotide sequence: TGCGCCAGCAGTAGTTCGGGGAACCCTGGGGCCAACGTCCTGACTTTC. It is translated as CASSSSGNPGANVLTF.

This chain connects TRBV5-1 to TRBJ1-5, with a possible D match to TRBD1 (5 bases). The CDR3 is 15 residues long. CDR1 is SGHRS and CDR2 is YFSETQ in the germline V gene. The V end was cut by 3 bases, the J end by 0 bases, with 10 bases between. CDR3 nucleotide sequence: TGCGCCAGCAGCTCCTCGGGGGATAGCAATCAGCCCCAGCATTTT. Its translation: CASSSSGDSNQPQHF.

The CDR3 loop reads CASSFGPGENIQYF. Written as DNA, the CDR3 is TGTGCCAGCAGCTTCGGCCCAGGGGAAAACATTCAGTACTTC. The genes are TRBV9 and TRBJ2-4, with D possibly being TRBD1 (6 bases). With 4 bases removed from V and 5 bases from J, the gap between germline ends came to 13 bases. Germline V gene data show CDR1 as SGDLS and CDR2 as YYNGEE. The CDR3 is 14 amino acids.